What follows are 20 T cell receptor beta chains derived from one specimen sequenced in a study of blood T cells in healthy people across ages. Combining a sample-barcoded 5' primer with a J-beta primer mix, a second PCR ran for roughly 6 to 11 cycles. TCRdb independently ran MiXCR on the 5' RACE reads; one entry per CDR3 protein. Of about a million distinct CDR3 sequences in the sample, about two fifths were seen once. Sequencing was done on a sample of blood. Every receptor here comes from a man between 18 and 29 years old in good health.

The chain carries TRBV20-1 and TRBJ2-1; D is tentatively TRBD1 or TRBD2 (5 bases each). Trimming stripped 0 bases from V and 5 bases from J, with 14 bases between. Germline CDR1 is DFQATT and CDR2 is SNEGSKA (reference sequence). The CDR3 has 15 amino acids. The DNA of the CDR3 is TGCAGTGCTAGAGAAACGGGGCGTTTCAACAATGAGCAGTTCTTC. It codes for CSARETGRFNNEQFF.

This clonotype was counted many times. The V and J genes are TRBV4-3 and TRBJ2-5; D is uncertain. This CDR3 region has 14 residues. The V and J ends lost 2 bases and 1 base respectively, with 8 bases between them. CDR1 and CDR2 from the germline V gene are LGHNA and YSLEER. The CDR3 spells CASSQSVAQETQYF. In DNA form, the CDR3 reads TGCGCCAGCAGCCAATCGGTCGCCCAAGAGACCCAGTACTTC.

J is TRBJ2-1 and V is TRBV5-1, with 10 bases fitting TRBD1. Per germline, CDR1 SGHRS and CDR2 YFSETQ. The V gene end was trimmed by 6 bases and the J gene end by 0 bases; junction bases not matched to a gene: 12. This CDR3 spans 18 amino acids. The DNA for the CDR3 is TGCGCCAGCAATACCGGGACAGGGGTCCTCCCCTCCTACAATGAGCAGTTCTTC. Translating it yields CASNTGTGVLPSYNEQFF.

The rearrangement links TRBV20-1 to TRBJ1-4, with D tentatively TRBD1 (5 bases). Germline loops: CDR1 DFQATT, CDR2 SNEGSKA (reference sequence). The CDR3 spans 13 residues. V lost 6 bases to trimming and J lost 6 bases, with 14 bases between them. DNA of the CDR3: TGCAGTGCGGAGAATGGGGGGGATGAAAAACTGTTTTTT. Amino acids: CSAENGGDEKLFF.

This chain joins TRBV20-1 and TRBJ1-5, with a weak D call TRBD1 (5 bases). The V gene's germline CDR1 is DFQATT and CDR2 SNEGSKA (reference sequence). This CDR3 has 16 residues. The germline V and J ends were trimmed by 0 bases and 6 bases, with 18 bases remaining between them. CDR3 region: CSARDLGREEGQPQHF. Here the CDR3 DNA reads TGCAGTGCTAGAGATTTGGGCAGGGAAGAAGGTCAGCCCCAGCATTTT.

This clonotype was counted between two and nine times. The V call is TRBV5-1, the J call TRBJ2-1, with 7 bases lining up with TRBD1. The J segment lost 2 bases and the V segment lost 1 base, leaving 6 bases of the junction unmatched. Germline V CDR1 and CDR2: SGHRS, YFSETQ. The CDR3 has 16 amino acids. The CDR3 here is CASSLQTGTPYNEQFF. CDR3 in DNA: TGCGCCAGCAGCTTGCAGACAGGGACCCCCTACAATGAGCAGTTCTTC.

The rearrangement uses TRBV20-1 and TRBJ1-1, with no clear D. This CDR3 has 17 amino acids. Germline V gives CDR1 DFQATT, CDR2 SNEGSKA (reference sequence). The V end was cut by 3 bases, the J end by 0 bases, with 20 bases between. CDR3 amino acids: CSASRALVRRMNTEAFF. The CDR3 DNA reads as TGCAGTGCTAGTCGCGCCCTTGTCAGGAGAATGAACACTGAAGCTTTCTTT.

There are a few counts of this clonotype. The chain couples TRBV14 to TRBJ1-1; D ambiguous. Germline CDR1 and CDR2: SGHDN and FVKESK. This CDR3 has 14 amino acids. V shed 0 bases and J shed 6 bases, with 11 bases lying between them. Written as DNA, the CDR3 is TGTGCCAGCAGCCAAGAATTGAGAAGTGCTGAAGCTTTCTTT. This codes for CASSQELRSAEAFF.

This rearrangement joins TRBV9 to TRBJ1-4, with TRBD1 identical over 7 bases. The CDR3 runs 11 residues. CDR1 SGDLS and CDR2 YYNGEE come from the germline V gene. V shed 3 bases, J shed 13 bases, and the junction held 3 bases outside the gene matches. The CDR3 DNA reads TGTGCCAGCAGCGGACAGGGAATACTGTTTTTT. Its protein is CASSGQGILFF.

The CDR3 here is CASSLYILQLPSGANVLTF. In nucleotides, the CDR3 is TGTGCCAGCAGTTTATACATCTTACAGTTGCCCTCTGGGGCCAACGTCCTGACTTTC. The chain combines TRBV28 with TRBJ2-6; D is uncertain. CDR1 is MDHEN and CDR2 is SYDVKM in the germline V gene. The V end lost 1 base, the J end lost 0 bases, and 16 bases lay between the germline ends. CDR3 size: 19 residues.

The chain joins TRBV4-3 to TRBJ2-5; maybe TRBD1 (6 bases). CDR3 size: 15 residues. In germline, CDR1 is LGHNA, CDR2 YSLEER. V lost 0 bases to trimming and J lost 3 bases, with 11 bases between them. The CDR3, as DNA: TGCGCCAGCAGCCAAGAACAGGGACGTAAAGAGACCCAGTACTTC. It specifies CASSQEQGRKETQYF.

V and J are TRBV5-6 and TRBJ1-5; D is perhaps TRBD1 (6 bases). The V gene lost 3 bases and the J gene lost 5 bases, with 21 bases spanning the gap. Germline V gene sequence: CDR1 SGHDT, CDR2 YYEEEE. The CDR3 is 17 amino acids. The CDR3 sequence: CASSSRPPDRPYQPQHF. CDR3 nucleotide sequence: TGTGCCAGCAGCTCTCGTCCCCCAGACAGGCCTTATCAGCCCCAGCATTTT.

This clonotype was seen only once. The chain carries TRBV29-1 and TRBJ2-5, with D maybe TRBD1 (6 bases). Per germline, CDR1 SQVTM and CDR2 ANQGSEA. The germline V and J ends were trimmed by 6 bases and 2 bases, with 16 bases remaining between them. There are 14 residues in the CDR3. This CDR3 reads CSVLDSSNQETQYF. As DNA, the CDR3 is TGCAGCGTGCTGGACAGTAGTAATCAAGAGACCCAGTACTTC.

The chain links TRBV6-5 to TRBJ2-1; D call uncertain. Trimming took off 6 bases at V and 7 bases at J, with 22 bases between the two ends. The CDR3 runs 16 residues. Germline V gene sequence: CDR1 MNHEY, CDR2 SVGAGI. CDR3: CASRRSRQAGFNEQFF. For the CDR3, the DNA is TGTGCCAGCAGACGATCCAGGCAGGCTGGGTTTAATGAGCAGTTCTTC.

This chain links TRBV6-5 with TRBJ1-1, with a weak D call TRBD1 (5 bases). Germline assignment: CDR1 MNHEY and CDR2 SVGAGI. The CDR3 consists of 15 residues. Deletions cut 0 bases from V and 5 bases from J, with 13 bases between. CDR3 bases: TGTGCCAGCAGTTACTCGCAGGGTGTGGGGACTGAAGCTTTCTTT. It translates to CASSYSQGVGTEAFF.

This clonotype was picked up a small number of times. The CDR3 sequence is CASSTGGYEQFF. The CDR3 region has the DNA TGTGCCAGCAGCACGGGGGGATATGAGCAGTTCTTC. The chain uses TRBV7-9 and TRBJ2-1, with 7 nucleotides matching TRBD2. Germline V gene lookup returns CDR1 SEHNR and CDR2 FQNEAQ (reference sequence). V shed 5 bases, J shed 8 bases, and the junction held 3 bases outside the gene matches. The CDR3 covers 12 residues.

The chain links TRBV15 to TRBJ2-2, with D perhaps TRBD1 (5 bases). Germline values: CDR1 LNHNV, CDR2 YYDKDF (reference sequence). V lost 0 bases and J 2 bases, leaving 10 bases between the germline ends. The CDR3 is 16 amino acids. The CDR3 is CATSRDRAPNTGELFF. The CDR3 bases are TGTGCCACCAGCAGAGACAGGGCCCCAAACACCGGGGAGCTGTTTTTT.

The genes are TRBV19 and TRBJ2-5, with D possibly being TRBD1 (5 bases). The J call is uncertain, as TRBJ2-7 better fits the DNA end. Germline V gives CDR1 LNHDA, CDR2 SQIVND (reference sequence). The CDR3 sequence is 13 residues long. The CDR3 reads CASSIAQGSEQYF. Here the CDR3 DNA reads TGTGCCAGTAGTATCGCTCAGGGCAGCGAGCAGTACTTC.

The rearrangement uses TRBV24-1 and TRBJ2-3; TRBD2 is a possible D gene (6 bases). The CDR3 runs 13 residues. Germline CDR1 and CDR2: KGHDR and SFDVKD. Trimming took 12 bases from V and 2 from J, leaving 14 bases between them. CDR3: CAVARGTTDTQYF. Written as DNA, the CDR3 is TGTGCCGTCGCCCGGGGGACCACAGATACGCAGTATTTT.

This clonotype came up a few times. The chain uses TRBV7-3 and TRBJ2-1, with D perhaps matching TRBD2 (6 bases). V was trimmed by 5 bases and J by 4 bases, leaving 12 bases between them. Germline CDR1 reads SGHTA; CDR2 reads FQGTGA. The CDR3 is 14 residues long. Here the CDR3 DNA reads TGTGCCAGCAGCCCGGGACTCCCGTACAATGAGCAGTTCTTC. Translated, it gives CASSPGLPYNEQFF. The full variable domain, rest sourced from reference TRBV7-3 and TRBJ2-1, is GAGVSQTPSNKVTEKGKYVELRCDPISGHTALYWYRQSLGQGPEFLIYFQGTGAADDSGLPNDRFFAVRPEGSVSTLKIQRTERGDSAVYLCASSPGLPYNEQFFGPGTRLTVL.